Each of the 16 T cell receptor beta chains below was sequenced from the same sample in a study of shared clonotypes between healthy human individuals (dated by TCRdb to between 2020 and 2021). Libraries were constructed by the immunoSEQ multiplex PCR assay. TCRdb provides this immuneACCESS table in a form limited to in-frame rearrangements. Some clones are lacking; in checked studies, under half of them reflect an unresolved V gene, and why the rest are absent is not known. The sample yields fewer than 1.8 million clones; 98% to 99% were counted once. The ten largest clonotypes hold about 0.4% of the sample. The sample consisted of naive CD4+ T cells sorted from blood. The cell subset or site label for this specimen denotes: CD45RA+ positively selected. These receptor sequences come from a man between 25 and 39 years old in good health.

This chain joins TRBV18 and TRBJ1-4, with a tentative D call TRBD1 (6 bases). CDR3 size: 15 residues. Trimming removed 6 bases at V and 2 bases at J, with 13 bases between. The germline CDR1 and CDR2 sequences are KGHSH and LQKENI. This CDR3 is CASSPTGSTNEKLFF. As DNA, the CDR3 is TGTGCCAGCTCGCCCACAGGGTCGACTAATGAAAAACTGTTTTTT. The whole variable domain, filled in from reference TRBV18 and TRBJ1-4, reads NAGVMQNPRHLVRRRGQEARLRCSPMKGHSHVYWYRQLPEEGLKFMVYLQKENIIDESGMPKERFSAEFPKEGPSILRIQQVVRGDSAAYFCASSPTGSTNEKLFFGSGTQLSVL.

The table lists this clone with a count of one. The chain recombines TRBV7-8 with TRBJ2-7; possible D gene TRBD1, 7 bases. The CDR3 extends over 16 amino acids. In germline, CDR1 is SGHVS, CDR2 FQNEAQ. With 1 base removed from V and 5 bases from J, the gap between germline ends came to 18 bases. The CDR3 region has the DNA TGTGCCAGCAGCTTAGGGAGGGACAGACGATTCAACGAGCAGTACTTC. Protein product: CASSLGRDRRFNEQYF.

Comment on this clone: In the same sample, other DNA sequences code for this CDR3. V usage is TRBV5-1 and J usage is TRBJ1-1; D is perhaps TRBD1 (5 bases). The germline V gene encodes CDR1 SGHRS and CDR2 YFSETQ. There are 14 residues in the CDR3. With 0 bases removed from V and 4 bases from J, the gap between germline ends came to 10 bases. The CDR3 here is CASSLDSGSTEAFF. DNA for the CDR3: TGCGCCAGCAGCTTGGATTCAGGGTCCACTGAAGCTTTCTTT.

V and J are TRBV6-5 and TRBJ2-3; TRBD2 matches 8 bases. The CDR3 has 15 amino acids. With V trimmed by 2 bases and J by 0 bases, 1 base remained unmatched. Germline V gives CDR1 MNHEY, CDR2 SVGAGI. The CDR3 region is CASSYASGSTDTQYF. In DNA form, the CDR3 reads TGTGCCAGCAGTTACGCTAGCGGGAGCACAGATACGCAGTATTTT.

This chain uses TRBV7-8 with TRBJ2-5, with TRBD1 as a possible D gene (6 bases). Germline V gene lookup returns CDR1 SGHVS and CDR2 FQNEAQ. The ends were cut back, 9 bases at V and 5 bases at J, with 19 bases in the middle. This CDR3 has 14 amino acids. The DNA for the CDR3 is TGTGCCAGTAGACAGGACGAAGTATTGGAGACCCAGTACTTC. Amino acids: CASRQDEVLETQYF.

This clone was recorded once. The V and J genes are TRBV7-9 and TRBJ1-5; D is ambiguous. Trimming left V 3 bases short and J 3 bases short, with 9 bases between. The CDR3 totals 14 residues. CDR1 and CDR2 from the germline V gene are SEHNR and FQNEAQ (reference sequence). The CDR3 DNA sequence: TGTGCCAGCAGCTTTCTCGGGCCCAATCAGCCCCAGCATTTT. It specifies CASSFLGPNQPQHF.

J is TRBJ2-7 and V is TRBV6-5; 12 bases fit TRBD2. Trimming took 5 bases from V and 0 from J; bases not matched to a gene: 2. This CDR3 has 15 amino acids. From germline, CDR1 is MNHEY and CDR2 SVGAGI. The CDR3 sequence: CASSRTSGVSYEQYF. For the CDR3, the DNA is TGTGCCAGCAGTCGGACTAGCGGGGTCTCCTACGAGCAGTACTTC.

The chain carries TRBV10-2 and TRBJ1-5; the match to TRBD1 covers 8 bases. The J segment lost 4 bases and the V segment lost 6 bases, leaving 5 bases of the junction unmatched. In germline, CDR1 is WSHSY, CDR2 SAAADI. The CDR3 has 14 residues. In nucleotides, the CDR3 is TGCGCCAGCAGCCGGACAGGGCAAAATCAGCCCCAGCATTTT. Protein: CASSRTGQNQPQHF.

The rearrangement uses TRBV19 and TRBJ1-1; D not certain. CDR1 is LNHDA and CDR2 is SQIVND in the germline V gene (reference sequence). V was trimmed by 3 bases and J by 11 bases, leaving 13 bases between them. The CDR3 spans 12 residues. The CDR3, as DNA: TGTGCCAGTAGTATCCGAGCCGGTGGGGCTTTCTTT. It codes for CASSIRAGGAFF.

The CDR3 is CASSVLGRTDTQYF. CDR3 DNA sequence: TGTGCCAGCAGTGTTCTCGGCCGCACAGATACGCAGTATTTT. The V call is TRBV6-6, the J call TRBJ2-3; no definite D call. V was cut by 5 bases and J by 1 base, with 10 bases left in between. From germline, CDR1 is MNHNY and CDR2 SVGAGI (reference sequence). CDR3 size: 14 residues.

The V and J genes are TRBV5-1 and TRBJ2-7; possible D gene TRBD2, 7 bases. Trimming pared 7 bases from V and 3 bases from J, leaving 17 bases between. Germline CDR1 and CDR2: SGHRS and YFSETQ. The CDR3 length is 14 residues. The CDR3 DNA reads as TGCGCCAGCTCCCCCACAGGGACTAACTACGAGCAGTACTTC. It translates to CASSPTGTNYEQYF.

The genes are TRBV5-6 and TRBJ2-5, with 7 bases fitting TRBD1. Trimming took 7 bases from V and 3 from J; bases not matched to a gene: 9. Germline V gene sequence: CDR1 SGHDT, CDR2 YYEEEE. The CDR3 covers 14 residues. CDR3 protein: CASGPTGKEETQYF. The CDR3, as DNA: TGTGCCAGCGGCCCGACAGGGAAAGAAGAGACCCAGTACTTC.

This chain links TRBV19 with TRBJ2-7; D gene ambiguous. The CDR3 sequence is 13 residues long. Trimming took off 6 bases at V and 3 bases at J, with 12 bases between the two ends. Per the germline V gene, CDR1 is LNHDA and CDR2 is SQIVND (reference sequence). The CDR3 nucleotides are TGTGCCAGTAGGCCGACTGGATACTACGAGCAGTACTTC. Translating gives CASRPTGYYEQYF.

The table lists this clone with a count of one. CDR3 sequence: CASSVIAGPDTQYF. CDR3 DNA sequence: TGTGCCAGCAGTGTGATTGCAGGGCCAGATACGCAGTATTTT. This chain uses TRBV2 with TRBJ2-3; tentatively, D is TRBD1 (5 bases). Trimming removed 4 bases from V and 4 bases from J, with 12 bases in between. CDR1 and CDR2 (germline): SNHLY, FYNNEI. The CDR3 runs 14 residues.

V and J are TRBV11-2 and TRBJ2-5; no clear D gene. Trimming cost V 5 bases and J 5 bases, with 24 bases left between them. The CDR3 totals 17 residues. In germline, CDR1 is SGHAT, CDR2 FQNNGV. The CDR3 loop is CASSPPSVPNSRETQYF. In DNA, the CDR3 is TGTGCCAGCAGCCCTCCCTCCGTCCCGAATTCACGGGAGACCCAGTACTTC.

V gene TRBV7-8 combines with J gene TRBJ2-7; TRBD2 is a possible D gene (7 bases). This CDR3 has 17 amino acids. In germline, CDR1 is SGHVS, CDR2 FQNEAQ. V gave up 1 base and J gave up 0 bases, with 16 bases separating them. The CDR3 is CASSLVLGGGSSYEQYF. CDR3 bases: TGTGCCAGCAGCTTAGTATTAGGGGGAGGGAGCTCCTACGAGCAGTACTTC.